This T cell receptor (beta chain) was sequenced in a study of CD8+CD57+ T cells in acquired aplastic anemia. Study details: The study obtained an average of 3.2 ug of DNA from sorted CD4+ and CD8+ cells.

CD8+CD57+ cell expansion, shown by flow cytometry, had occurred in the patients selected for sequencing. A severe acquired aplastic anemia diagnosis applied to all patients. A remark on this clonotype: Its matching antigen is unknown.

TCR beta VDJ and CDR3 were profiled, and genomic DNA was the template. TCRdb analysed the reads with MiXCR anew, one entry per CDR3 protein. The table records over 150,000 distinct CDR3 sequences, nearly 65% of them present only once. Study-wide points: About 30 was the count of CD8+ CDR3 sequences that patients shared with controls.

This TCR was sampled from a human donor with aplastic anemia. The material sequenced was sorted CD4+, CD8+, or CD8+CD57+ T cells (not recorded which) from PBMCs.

CDR3 protein: CAISELGGSGANVLTF. For the CDR3, the DNA is TGTGCCATCAGTGAGTTGGGCGGCTCTGGGGCCAACGTCCTGACTTTC. The chain links TRBV10-3 to TRBJ2-6; D unresolved. The V end lost 1 base, the J end lost 0 bases, and 7 bases lay between the germline ends. The CDR3 runs 16 residues. Germline CDR1 ENHRY, CDR2 SYGVKD.